A selection of T cell receptor beta chains follows, all from one sample in a study of T-cell reconstitution after alpha-beta-depleted transplantation in children. TCRdb ran MiXCR on the PCR reads and lists one entry per CDR3 protein. The sample holds approximately 230,000 distinct CDR3 sequences, under 30% seen once. Sequenced material: PBMCs, taken before TCRalphabeta/CD19-depleted stem cell transplant. Source of these receptors: a girl under 10 years old with Fanconi anemia, due to receive a stem cell transplant. The CDR3 runs from the conserved cysteine through the conserved F or W. A D gene is named only where the DNA matches it firmly. A row's size may be missing; if present it is once, few, many or a size class.

clone size,D gene,J gene,V gene,CDR3 length,CDR3 DNA,CDR3 protein
.,.,TRBJ2-3,TRBV30,13,TGTGCCTCGGATCATAACCGGGCAGATACGCAGTATTTT,CASDHNRADTQYF
.,.,TRBJ2-3,TRBV20-1,14,TGCAGTGCCGATAAGGTTGGGGGCACAGATACGCAGTATTTT,CSADKVGGTDTQYF
.,.,TRBJ1-1,TRBV6-5,13,TGTGCCAGCAGTTATTTGGGGAACACTGAAGCTTTCTTT,CASSYLGNTEAFF
.,.,TRBJ1-1,TRBV20-1,11,TGCAGTGCTACGACAGTCCGACAAGATTTCTTT,CSATTVRQDFF
.,.,TRBJ2-7,TRBV2,14,TGTGCCACCACGGGGGAGGCCCAAAACTACGAGCAGTACTTC,CATTGEAQNYEQYF
.,.,TRBJ2-7,TRBV20-1,13,TGCAGTGCTCCTCGTCTTGACCTCTACGAGCAGTACTTC,CSAPRLDLYEQYF
.,.,TRBJ2-2,TRBV6-7,15,TGTGCCAGCAGTTACTCCGACTTATCCTGGGGGGAGCTGTTTTTT,CASSYSDLSWGELFF
.,TRBD2,TRBJ2-1,TRBV3-1,17,TGTGCCAGCAGCCAAGTAGTTCTAGCGGGTCCCTACAATGAGCAGTTCTTC,CASSQVVLAGPYNEQFF
.,TRBD1,TRBJ2-5,TRBV18,15,TGTGCCAGCTCACGAGGACAGGGGGGGACGGAGACCCAGTACTTC,CASSRGQGGTETQYF
.,.,TRBJ2-7,TRBV20-1,14,TGCAGTGCTAGTCCAAGGGAAGTGTCCTACAAGCAGTACTTC,CSASPREVSYKQYF
.,.,TRBJ2-3,TRBV6-5,16,TGTGCCAGCAGTTACTCTGGCCAACCGAAGATCGATACGCAGTATTTT,CASSYSGQPKIDTQYF
few,TRBD2,TRBJ2-3,TRBV28,16,TGTGCCAGCAGTTTACGGTCTAGCGGGATCCCAGATACGCAGTATTTT,CASSLRSSGIPDTQYF
.,.,TRBJ2-1,TRBV4-2,15,TGTGCCAGGGGCTCCGGGATAGACTCCTACAATGAGCAGTTCTTC,CARGSGIDSYNEQFF
.,.,TRBJ1-2,TRBV10-3,15,TGTGCCATCAGTGACGATTCACGGGGGAACTATGGCTACACCTTC,CAISDDSRGNYGYTF
many,TRBD2,TRBJ2-3,TRBV12-3/TRBV12-4,16,TGTGCCAGCAGTCGACTAACTAGCGGGGACACAGATACGCAGTATTTT,CASSRLTSGDTDTQYF
.,TRBD1,TRBJ1-5,TRBV2,18,TGTGCCAGCAGTGATGGAGACAGGGTCATCTATAGCAATCAGCCCCAGCATTTT,CASSDGDRVIYSNQPQHF
.,TRBD2,TRBJ2-1,TRBV7-8,17,TGTGCCAGCAGCTTATTGGGGAGGGGACTACCATACAATGAGCAGTTCTTC,CASSLLGRGLPYNEQFF
few,.,TRBJ2-5,TRBV12-3/TRBV12-4,15,TGTGCCAGCAGTTTAGCGCTTCGGGACTTAGAGACCCAGTACTTC,CASSLALRDLETQYF
.,.,TRBJ2-5,TRBV20-1,12,TGCAGTGCTAGACGCTTTCAAGAGACCCAGTACTTC,CSARRFQETQYF
many,TRBD1,TRBJ1-2,TRBV6-5,14,TGTGCCAGCAGTCCCGTCAGGGGGAACTATGGCTACACCTTC,CASSPVRGNYGYTF